A single sample gave rise to the 4 T cell receptor beta chains below, sequenced in a study of blood T cell repertoires in COVID-19. Clones were sequenced by immunoSEQ multiplex PCR, and TCRdb holds only the in-frame ones, with some missing. The sample shows about 58,000 clones, roughly nine tenths of them seen only once. The sequencing input was peripheral blood. These receptors all stem from a woman between 70 and 85 years old with active COVID-19.

This clone was recorded a few times. The V call is TRBV6-1, the J call TRBJ2-1; TRBD1 is a possible D gene (6 bases). V was cut by 3 bases and J by 9 bases, with 12 bases left in between. Per germline, CDR1 MNHNS and CDR2 SASEGT. There are 13 residues in the CDR3. Here the CDR3 DNA reads TGTGCCAGCAGTGATACAGGGTTTGGTGAGCAGTTCTTC. It is translated as CASSDTGFGEQFF.

The rearrangement joins TRBV4-1 to TRBJ2-1; D is possibly TRBD2 (6 bases). V lost 2 bases and J 7 bases, leaving 15 bases between the germline ends. The germline CDR1 and CDR2 sequences are MGHRA and YSYEKL. CDR3 size: 15 residues. CDR3 protein: CASSQSGGRGNEQFF. The CDR3 region has the DNA TGCGCCAGCAGCCAATCTGGAGGCCGGGGGAATGAGCAGTTCTTC.

V usage is TRBV19 and J usage is TRBJ1-1, with D perhaps matching TRBD1 (5 bases). This CDR3 has 13 residues. Trimming pared 3 bases from V and 12 bases from J, leaving 17 bases between. Per the germline V gene, CDR1 is LNHDA and CDR2 is SQIVND (reference sequence). CDR3 residues: CASSIPTGLYSFF. In DNA, the CDR3 is TGTGCCAGTAGTATCCCCACGGGACTTTATTCTTTCTTT.

V is TRBV28 and J is TRBJ2-5, with D uncertain. Germline V gene sequence: CDR1 MDHEN, CDR2 SYDVKM. This CDR3 comprises 11 residues. V gave up 5 bases and J gave up 2 bases, with 3 bases separating them. The CDR3 region has the DNA TGTGCCAGCAGTCTACAAGAGACCCAGTACTTC. Protein sequence: CASSLQETQYF.